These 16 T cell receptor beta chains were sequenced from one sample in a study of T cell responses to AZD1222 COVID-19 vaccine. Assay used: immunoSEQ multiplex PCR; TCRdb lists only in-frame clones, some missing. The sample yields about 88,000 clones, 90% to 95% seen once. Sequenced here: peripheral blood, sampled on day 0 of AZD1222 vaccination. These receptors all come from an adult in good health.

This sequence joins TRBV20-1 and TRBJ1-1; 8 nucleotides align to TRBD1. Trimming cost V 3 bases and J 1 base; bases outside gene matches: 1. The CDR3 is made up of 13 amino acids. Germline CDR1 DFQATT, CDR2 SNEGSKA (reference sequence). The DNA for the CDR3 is TGCAGTGCTAGTGGACAGGGGAACACTGAAGCTTTCTTT. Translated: CSASGQGNTEAFF.

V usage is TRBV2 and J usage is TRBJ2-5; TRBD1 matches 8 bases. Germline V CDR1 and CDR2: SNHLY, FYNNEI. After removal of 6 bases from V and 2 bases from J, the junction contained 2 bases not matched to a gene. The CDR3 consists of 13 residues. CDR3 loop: CASSRQGQETQYF. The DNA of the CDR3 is TGTGCCAGCAGCAGACAGGGGCAAGAGACCCAGTACTTC.

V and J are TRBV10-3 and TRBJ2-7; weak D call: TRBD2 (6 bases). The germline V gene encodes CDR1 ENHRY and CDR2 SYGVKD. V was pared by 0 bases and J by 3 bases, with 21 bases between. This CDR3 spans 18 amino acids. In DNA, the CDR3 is TGTGCCATCAGTGAGTCAGACAGTAAGGTGCTAGCGAACTACGAGCAGTACTTC. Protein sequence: CAISESDSKVLANYEQYF.

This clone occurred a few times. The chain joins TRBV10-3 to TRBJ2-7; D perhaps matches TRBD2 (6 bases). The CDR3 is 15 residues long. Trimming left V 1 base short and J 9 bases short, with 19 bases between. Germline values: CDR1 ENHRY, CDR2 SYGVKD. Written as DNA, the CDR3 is TGTGCCATCAGTGAGTTCCCAGGGACTCCTCAGGGGCAGTACTTC. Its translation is CAISEFPGTPQGQYF.

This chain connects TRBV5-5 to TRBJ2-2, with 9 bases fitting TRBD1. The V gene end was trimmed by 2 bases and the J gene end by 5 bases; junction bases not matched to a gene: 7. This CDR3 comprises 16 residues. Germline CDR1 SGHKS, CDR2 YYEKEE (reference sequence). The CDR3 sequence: CASSFVQGALTGELFF. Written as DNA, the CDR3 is TGTGCCAGCAGCTTTGTACAGGGGGCTTTAACCGGGGAGCTGTTTTTT.

As DNA, the CDR3 is TGTGCCAGCAGCCATGACCTCGGGACAGGGCTCGCTGAAGCTTTCTTT. Its protein is CASSHDLGTGLAEAFF. The chain joins TRBV3-1 (or the pseudogene TRBV3-2) to TRBJ1-1; 9 bases align to TRBD1. CDR1 and CDR2 (germline): LGHDT, YNNKEL (reference sequence). This CDR3 is built from 16 residues. V lost 3 bases to trimming and J lost 6 bases; unmatched junction nucleotides: 11.

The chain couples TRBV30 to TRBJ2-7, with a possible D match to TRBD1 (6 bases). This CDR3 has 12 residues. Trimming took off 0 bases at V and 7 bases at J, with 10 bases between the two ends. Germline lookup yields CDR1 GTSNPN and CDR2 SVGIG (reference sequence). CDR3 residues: CAWSVQGIEQYF. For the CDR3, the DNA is TGTGCCTGGAGTGTACAGGGTATAGAGCAGTACTTC. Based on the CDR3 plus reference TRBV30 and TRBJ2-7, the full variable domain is SQTIHQWPATLVQPVGSPLSLECTVEGTSNPNLYWYRQAAGRGLQLLFYSVGIGQISSEVPQNLSASRPQDRQFILSSKKLLLSDSGFYLCAWSVQGIEQYFGPGTRLTVT.

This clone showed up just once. The CDR3 here is CASSLGGPGNEQFF. CDR3 DNA sequence: TGTGCCAGCAGTTTAGGAGGGCCCGGAAATGAGCAGTTCTTC. The rearrangement joins TRBV28 to TRBJ2-1, with D possibly matching TRBD2 (6 bases). This CDR3 is 14 amino acids long. Trimming pared 2 bases from V and 7 bases from J, leaving 12 bases between. From germline, CDR1 is MDHEN and CDR2 SYDVKM.

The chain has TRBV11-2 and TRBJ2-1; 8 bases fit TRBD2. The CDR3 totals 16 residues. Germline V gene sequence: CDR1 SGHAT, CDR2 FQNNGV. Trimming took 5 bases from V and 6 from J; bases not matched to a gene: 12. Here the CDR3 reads CASSPVAGNSGNEQFF. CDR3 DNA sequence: TGTGCCAGCAGCCCCGTAGCGGGAAACTCTGGCAATGAGCAGTTCTTC.

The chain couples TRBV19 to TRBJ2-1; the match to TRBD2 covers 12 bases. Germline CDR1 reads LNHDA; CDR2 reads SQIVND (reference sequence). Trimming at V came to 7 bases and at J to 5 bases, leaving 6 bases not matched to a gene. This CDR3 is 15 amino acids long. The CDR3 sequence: CASKRTSGDHNEQFF. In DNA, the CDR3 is TGTGCCAGTAAAAGGACTAGCGGGGATCACAATGAGCAGTTCTTC.

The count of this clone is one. CDR3: CASSPGNNQPQHF. CDR3 in DNA: TGTGCCAGCAGTCCCGGAAACAATCAGCCCCAGCATTTT. V gene TRBV9 combines with J gene TRBJ1-5; D is ambiguous. V lost 5 bases, J lost 3 bases, and 9 bases lay in between. Germline V CDR1 and CDR2: SGDLS, YYNGEE. The CDR3 is 13 amino acids. Using reference TRBV9 and TRBJ1-5 for the parts outside the CDR3, the full variable domain is DSGVTQTPKHLITATGQRVTLRCSPRSGDLSVYWYQQSLDQGLQFLIQYYNGEERAKGNILERFSAQQFPDLHSELNLSSLELGDSALYFCASSPGNNQPQHFGDGTRLSIL.

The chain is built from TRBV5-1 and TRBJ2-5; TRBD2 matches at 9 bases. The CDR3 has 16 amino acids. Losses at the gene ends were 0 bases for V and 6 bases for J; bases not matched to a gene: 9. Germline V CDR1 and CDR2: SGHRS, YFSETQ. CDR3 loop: CASSLDPAGGWQTQYF. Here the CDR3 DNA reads TGCGCCAGCAGCTTGGATCCAGCGGGAGGATGGCAGACCCAGTACTTC. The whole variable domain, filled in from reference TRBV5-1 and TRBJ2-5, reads KAGVTQTPRYLIKTRGQQVTLSCSPISGHRSVSWYQQTPGQGLQFLFEYFSETQRNKGNFPGRFSGRQFSNSRSEMNVSTLELGDSALYLCASSLDPAGGWQTQYFGPGTRLLVL.

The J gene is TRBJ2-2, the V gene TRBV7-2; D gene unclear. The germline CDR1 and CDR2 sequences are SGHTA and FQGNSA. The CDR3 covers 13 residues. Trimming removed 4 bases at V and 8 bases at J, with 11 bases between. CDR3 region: CASSSSFGGELFF. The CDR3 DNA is TGTGCCAGCAGCTCCTCCTTTGGGGGGGAGCTGTTTTTT. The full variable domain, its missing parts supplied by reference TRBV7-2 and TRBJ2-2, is GAGVSQSPSNKVTEKGKDVELRCDPISGHTALYWYRQSLGQGLEFLIYFQGNSAPDKSGLPSDRFSAERTGGSVSTLTIQRTQQEDSAVYLCASSSSFGGELFFGEGSRLTVL.

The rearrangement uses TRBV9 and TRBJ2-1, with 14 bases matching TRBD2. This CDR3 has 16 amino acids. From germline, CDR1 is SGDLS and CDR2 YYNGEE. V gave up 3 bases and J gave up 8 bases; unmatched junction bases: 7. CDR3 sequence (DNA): TGTGCCAGCAGCGGAACTGGGACTAGCGGGAGCTATGAGCAGTTCTTC. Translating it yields CASSGTGTSGSYEQFF.

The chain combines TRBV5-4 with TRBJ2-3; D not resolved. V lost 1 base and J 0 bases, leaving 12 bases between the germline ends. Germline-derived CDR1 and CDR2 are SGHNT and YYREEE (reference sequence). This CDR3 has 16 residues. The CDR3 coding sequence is TGTGCCAGCAGCTTGCGGCTAGTGGGAAGCACAGATACGCAGTATTTT. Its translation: CASSLRLVGSTDTQYF.

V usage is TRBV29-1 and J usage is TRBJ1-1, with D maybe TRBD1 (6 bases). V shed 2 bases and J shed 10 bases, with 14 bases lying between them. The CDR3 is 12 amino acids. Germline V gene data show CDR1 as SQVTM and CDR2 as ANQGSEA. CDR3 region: CSVERQGIIAFF. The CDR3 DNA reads TGCAGCGTTGAAAGGCAGGGGATAATAGCTTTCTTT.